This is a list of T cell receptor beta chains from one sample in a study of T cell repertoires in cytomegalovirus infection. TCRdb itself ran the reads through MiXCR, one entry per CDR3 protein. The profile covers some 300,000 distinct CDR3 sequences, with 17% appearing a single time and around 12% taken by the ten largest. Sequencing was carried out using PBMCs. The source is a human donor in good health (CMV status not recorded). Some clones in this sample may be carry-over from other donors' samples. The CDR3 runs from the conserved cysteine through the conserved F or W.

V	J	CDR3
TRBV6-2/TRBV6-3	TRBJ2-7	CASSKDRYEQYF
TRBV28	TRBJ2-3	CASSQLAGWADTQYF
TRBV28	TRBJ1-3	CASSPEGQEGNTIYF
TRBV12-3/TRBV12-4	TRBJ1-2	CASSTWAGPNYGYTF
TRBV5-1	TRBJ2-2	CASSLGVSGELFF
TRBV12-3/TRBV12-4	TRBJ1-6	CASTGQGSNNSPLHF
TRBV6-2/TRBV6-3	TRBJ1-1	CASWWGWNTEAFF
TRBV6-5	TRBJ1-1	CASSSTSGSTEAFF
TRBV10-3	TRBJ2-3	CANARGGTSEGDTQYF
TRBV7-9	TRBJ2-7	CASSLYRGGQYEQYF
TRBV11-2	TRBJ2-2	CASRTMFRGNTGELFF
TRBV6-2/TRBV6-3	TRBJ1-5	CASSNGHLQPQHF
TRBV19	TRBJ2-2	CASRLLLNTGELFF